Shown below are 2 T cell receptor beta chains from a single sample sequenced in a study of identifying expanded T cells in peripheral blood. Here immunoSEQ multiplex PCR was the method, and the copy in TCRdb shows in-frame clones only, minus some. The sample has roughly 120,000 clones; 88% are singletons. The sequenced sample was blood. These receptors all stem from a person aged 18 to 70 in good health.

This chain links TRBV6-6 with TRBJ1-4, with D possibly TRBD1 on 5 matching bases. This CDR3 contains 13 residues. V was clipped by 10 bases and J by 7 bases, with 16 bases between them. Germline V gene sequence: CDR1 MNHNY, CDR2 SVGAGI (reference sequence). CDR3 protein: CATSSGGIEKLFF. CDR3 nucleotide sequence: TGTGCCACTTCGTCGGGGGGAATTGAAAAACTGTTTTTT.

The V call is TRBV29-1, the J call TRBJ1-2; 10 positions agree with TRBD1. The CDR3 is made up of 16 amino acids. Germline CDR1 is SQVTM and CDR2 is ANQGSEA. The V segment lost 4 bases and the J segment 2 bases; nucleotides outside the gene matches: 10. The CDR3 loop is CSVVGDRGSRNYGYTF. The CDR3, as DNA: TGCAGCGTTGTTGGGGACAGGGGATCAAGAAACTATGGCTACACCTTC.